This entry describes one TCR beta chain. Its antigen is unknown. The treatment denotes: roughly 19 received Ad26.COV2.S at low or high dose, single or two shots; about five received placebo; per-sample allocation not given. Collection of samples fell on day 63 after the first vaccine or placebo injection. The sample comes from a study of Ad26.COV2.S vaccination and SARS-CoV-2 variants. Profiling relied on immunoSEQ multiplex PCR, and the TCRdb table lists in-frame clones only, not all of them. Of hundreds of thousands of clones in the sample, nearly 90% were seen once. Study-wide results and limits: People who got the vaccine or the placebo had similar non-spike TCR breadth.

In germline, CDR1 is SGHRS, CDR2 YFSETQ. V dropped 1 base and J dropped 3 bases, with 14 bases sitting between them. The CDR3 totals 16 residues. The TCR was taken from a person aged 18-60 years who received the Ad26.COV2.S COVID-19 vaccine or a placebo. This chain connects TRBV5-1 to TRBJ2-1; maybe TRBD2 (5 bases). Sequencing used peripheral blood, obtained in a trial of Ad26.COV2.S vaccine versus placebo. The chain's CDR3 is CASSLIGRGDYNEQFF. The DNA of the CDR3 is TGCGCCAGCAGCTTGATAGGACGGGGAGACTACAATGAGCAGTTCTTC.